Below, 21 T cell receptor beta chains from the same sample are listed, as sequenced in a study of blood T cells in healthy people across ages. Using a J-beta primer mix together with a sample-barcoded 5' primer, a second PCR was run for about 6 to 11 cycles. TCRdb recomputed calls from the 5' RACE reads with MiXCR, one row per CDR3 protein. The sample lists about 970,000 distinct CDR3 sequences; roughly 51% were seen once. The specimen sequenced was blood. The receptors stem from a woman aged 55-69 years in good health.

This chain joins TRBV9 and TRBJ2-7, with 10 positions matching TRBD2. This CDR3 has 14 amino acids. V trimming: 3 bases; J trimming: 2 bases; junction bases outside the gene matches: 2. The V gene's germline CDR1 is SGDLS and CDR2 YYNGEE. This CDR3 reads CASSASGSPYEQYF. CDR3 coding DNA: TGTGCCAGCAGCGCTAGCGGGAGCCCCTACGAGCAGTACTTC.

The rearrangement links TRBV7-9 to TRBJ1-4; D is possibly TRBD1 (6 bases). The V and J ends lost 7 bases and 3 bases respectively, with 12 bases between them. Germline V gives CDR1 SEHNR, CDR2 FQNEAQ (reference sequence). There are 14 residues in the CDR3. CDR3 in amino acids: CASIGGGSNEKLFF. CDR3 bases: TGTGCCAGCATCGGGGGCGGGTCTAATGAAAAACTGTTTTTT.

V gene TRBV20-1 combines with J gene TRBJ2-1; TRBD2 aligns across 7 bases. V was clipped by 7 bases and J by 13 bases; unmatched bases: 13. The CDR3 loop spans 12 amino acids. Per the germline V gene, CDR1 is DFQATT and CDR2 is SNEGSKA (reference sequence). This CDR3 reads CSVNSQRGKQFF. The CDR3 DNA is TGCAGTGTCAACTCCCAGCGGGGAAAACAGTTCTTC.

This clonotype was detected a few times. The V and J genes are TRBV5-1 and TRBJ2-3; D is unclear. The CDR3 loop spans 14 amino acids. Trimming pared 2 bases from V and 1 base from J, leaving 8 bases between. Per germline, CDR1 SGHRS and CDR2 YFSETQ. The CDR3 spells CASSLATRTDTQYF. The CDR3 region has the DNA TGCGCCAGCAGCTTAGCGACCCGCACAGATACGCAGTATTTT.

The gene calls are TRBV4-3 and TRBJ2-7; D uncertain. Trimming took off 4 bases at V and 3 bases at J, with 13 bases between the two ends. The CDR3 is 14 residues long. Germline CDR1 is LGHNA and CDR2 is YSLEER. CDR3 amino acids: CASSLMVGSYEQYF. CDR3 DNA: TGCGCCAGCAGCCTCATGGTCGGAAGCTACGAGCAGTACTTC.

The chain links TRBV6-2 or TRBV6-3 to TRBJ2-4; possible D gene TRBD2, 5 bases. The CDR3 has 12 residues. CDR1 and CDR2 from the germline V gene are MNHEY and SVGEGT. The V gene lost 6 bases and the J gene lost 8 bases, with 11 bases spanning the gap. In DNA, the CDR3 is TGTGCCAGCAGCCTGCTCGGGGACATTCAGTACTTC. It encodes CASSLLGDIQYF.

V is TRBV9 and J is TRBJ1-2; D not certain. With 0 bases removed from V and 8 bases from J, the gap between germline ends came to 14 bases. The V gene's germline CDR1 is SGDLS and CDR2 YYNGEE. The CDR3 has 14 residues. CDR3 loop: CASSVDAPDGGYTF. DNA for the CDR3: TGTGCCAGCAGCGTAGATGCTCCCGACGGGGGCTACACCTTC. The full variable domain, in which reference TRBV9 and TRBJ1-2 provide the parts outside the CDR3, is DSGVTQTPKHLITATGQRVTLRCSPRSGDLSVYWYQQSLDQGLQFLIQYYNGEERAKGNILERFSAQQFPDLHSELNLSSLELGDSALYFCASSVDAPDGGYTFGSGTRLTVV.

The chain couples TRBV5-1 to TRBJ1-2; unclear D gene. The V and J ends lost 5 bases and 0 bases respectively, with 17 bases between them. CDR1 and CDR2 from the germline V gene are SGHRS and YFSETQ. CDR3 length equals 16 residues. The DNA for the CDR3 is TGCGCCAGCAGGCCCTATGCGACGGAAACTAACTATGGCTACACCTTC. Its translation: CASRPYATETNYGYTF.

The CDR3 reads CASSLSGGSSYNSPLHF. The CDR3 DNA is TGTGCCAGCAGTTTATCGGGGGGGAGCTCCTATAATTCACCCCTCCACTTT. This chain uses TRBV27 with TRBJ1-6; tentatively, D is TRBD1 (5 bases). V lost 0 bases and J lost 0, with 9 bases in between. This CDR3 contains 17 residues. CDR1 is MNHEY, CDR2 SMNVEV, per germline (reference sequence).

CDR3 residues: CASSSGGSGGTDTQYF. In nucleotides, the CDR3 is TGTGCCAGCAGCTCCGGGGGTAGCGGGGGCACAGATACGCAGTATTTT. The V call is TRBV11-2, the J call TRBJ2-3, with 8 bases that match TRBD2. CDR3 length: 16 residues. CDR1 is SGHAT, CDR2 FQNNGV, per germline. Losses at the gene ends were 4 bases for V and 1 base for J; bases not matched to a gene: 7.

This clonotype appeared a few times. This chain uses TRBV29-1 with TRBJ2-5; D call uncertain. The last part of the DNA fits TRBJ2-7 better; the J call may be wrong. The CDR3 spans 11 residues. Germline CDR1 and CDR2: SQVTM and ANQGSEA. In DNA, the CDR3 is TGCAGCGTTCACAGTACCTACGAGCAGTACTTC. Its translation is CSVHSTYEQYF.

Points on this clonotype: One end of the junction fails to match germline, which may point to a read error. J is TRBJ2-1 and V is TRBV12-3 or TRBV12-4; D remains unclear. The CDR3 contains 11 residues. CDR3 nucleotide sequence: TGTGCCAGCAGCCAGTACAGTGAGCAGTTCTTC. Residues: CASSQYSEQFF.

This clonotype has a handful of counts. CDR3 in amino acids: CASSLEGAGAYEQYF. CDR3 coding DNA: TGTGCCAGCAGCTTAGAAGGAGCGGGAGCCTACGAGCAGTACTTC. The gene calls are TRBV7-2 and TRBJ2-7, with 8 bases identical to TRBD2. Germline V CDR1 and CDR2: SGHTA, FQGNSA. The junction had 4 bases not matched to a gene; V was cut back by 1 base and J by 2 bases. The CDR3 length is 15 residues. Combining the CDR3 with reference TRBV7-2 and TRBJ2-7 gives the whole variable domain GAGVSQSPSNKVTEKGKDVELRCDPISGHTALYWYRQSLGQGLEFLIYFQGNSAPDKSGLPSDRFSAERTGGSVSTLTIQRTQQEDSAVYLCASSLEGAGAYEQYFGPGTRLTVT.

The chain recombines TRBV3-1 with TRBJ1-2, with TRBD1 matching 8 bases. CDR3 length: 16 residues. V gave up 0 bases and J gave up 4 bases; unmatched junction bases: 7. Per the germline V gene, CDR1 is LGHDT and CDR2 is YNNKEL (reference sequence). The CDR3 loop is CASSQDETGAPYGYTF. CDR3 coding DNA: TGTGCCAGCAGCCAAGACGAGACAGGGGCCCCCTATGGCTACACCTTC. Full variable domain (missing parts from reference TRBV3-1 and TRBJ1-2): DTAVSQTPKYLVTQMGNDKSIKCEQNLGHDTMYWYKQDSKKFLKIMFSYNNKELIINETVPNRFSPKSPDKAHLNLHINSLELGDSAVYFCASSQDETGAPYGYTFGSGTRLTVV.

This clonotype was seen a handful of times. The J gene is TRBJ2-3, the V gene TRBV27; D not certain. Trimming shortened V by 0 bases and J by 4 bases, and 8 bases separated the two germline ends. This CDR3 is 14 amino acids long. Per the germline V gene, CDR1 is MNHEY and CDR2 is SMNVEV (reference sequence). CDR3 DNA: TGTGCCAGCAGTTTATCCTCCCCCTCAGATACGCAGTATTTT. It is translated as CASSLSSPSDTQYF.

This clonotype has only a few counts. The gene calls are TRBV5-5 and TRBJ2-7; maybe TRBD2 (5 bases). V lost 4 bases and J lost 0, with 14 bases in between. The CDR3 consists of 15 residues. The germline CDR1 and CDR2 sequences are SGHKS and YYEKEE (reference sequence). Here the CDR3 DNA reads TGTGCCAGCAGCCCCGAGGGTCTCTTCTCCTACGAGCAGTACTTC. Its translation: CASSPEGLFSYEQYF.

V usage is TRBV27 and J usage is TRBJ1-6; possibly TRBD1 for D (5 bases). Germline values: CDR1 MNHEY, CDR2 SMNVEV (reference sequence). The CDR3 sequence is 15 residues long. V shed 8 bases and J shed 7 bases, with 18 bases lying between them. The CDR3 is CASLNRAGRNSPLHF. CDR3 coding DNA: TGTGCCAGCCTGAATCGGGCAGGGAGGAATTCACCCCTCCACTTT.

The CDR3 nucleotides are TGTGCCAGCAGCGCCGGAAGGACGGGACTAGCGACTGAGCAGTTCTTC. This encodes CASSAGRTGLATEQFF. This chain uses TRBV9 with TRBJ2-1; 10 nucleotides line up with TRBD2. Germline V lookup: CDR1 SGDLS, CDR2 YYNGEE. The CDR3 is 16 residues long. Trimming cost V 3 bases and J 9 bases; bases outside gene matches: 12.

The rearrangement links TRBV3-1 to TRBJ2-7, with 9 bases identical to TRBD2. CDR3 size: 15 residues. V lost 4 bases, J lost 4 bases, and 8 bases stayed unmatched. Germline CDR1 and CDR2: LGHDT and YNNKEL (reference sequence). The CDR3 DNA reads as TGTGCCAGCAGCCCAATTCTAGCGGGATCATACGAGCAGTACTTC. Translation: CASSPILAGSYEQYF.

This chain uses TRBV5-1 with TRBJ2-3, with D possibly being TRBD1 or TRBD2 (5 bases each). V lost 0 bases and J 6 bases, leaving 23 bases between the germline ends. Germline loops: CDR1 SGHRS, CDR2 YFSETQ. The length of the CDR3 is 18 residues. In DNA, the CDR3 is TGCGCCAGCAGCTTGGTCGGGGTCCAGGGCCTTAAAAGGGATACGCAGTATTTT. It encodes CASSLVGVQGLKRDTQYF.

This clonotype came up a few times. CDR3 coding DNA: TGCGCCAGCAGCCAAGATCATGGGAACACTGAAGCTTTCTTT. Amino acids: CASSQDHGNTEAFF. This chain joins TRBV4-3 and TRBJ1-1; D is unresolved. The CDR3 contains 14 residues. The V gene lost 0 bases and the J gene lost 1 base, with 6 bases spanning the gap. Germline V gene sequence: CDR1 LGHNA, CDR2 YSLEER.